This T cell receptor (beta chain) was captured by sequencing in a study of tumor and adjacent non-tumor tissue in lung cancer. RNA was extracted from bulk tissue without any cell sorting. More than 3 cm separated this lung sample from the edge of the tumor. A modified ARM-PCR protocol with three rounds of nested PCR amplified TCRbeta. One entry per CDR3 protein results from TCRdb running MiXCR on the multiplex PCR reads. The data hold 45,000 or so distinct CDR3 sequences, with roughly 60% observed a single time. Trimming took off 3 bases at V and 4 bases at J, with 10 bases between the two ends. The CDR3 contains 12 residues. Germline CDR1 and CDR2: DFQATT and SNEGSKA (reference sequence).

The rearrangement links TRBV20-1 to TRBJ2-7, with unresolved D. The receptor's source is a woman aged 40 to 55 with non-small cell lung cancer. The sequenced sample was distant non-tumor lung tissue. CDR3 sequence (DNA): TGCAGTGCTAGTCTAGGGTCATACGAGCAGTACTTC. It encodes CSASLGSYEQYF.